This T cell receptor beta chain was sequenced for a study of low-dose radiotherapy and immunotherapy resistance in tumors. Study-level information: A dose of 0.5 Gy per fraction was delivered to Cohort 1 every 2 weeks, for a total of 6.5 Gy. Every day for four cycles from cycle 1 day 1, patients took 300 mg of oral aspirin.

TRAV- and TRBV-specific primers primed first-strand cDNA, covering alpha and beta chains. The authors ran around 19 PCR cycles to amplify TCRs with a constant-region primer and V-primer adapter. TCRdb ran MiXCR on the reads and lists one entry per CDR3 protein. The table includes 80,000 or so distinct CDR3 sequences, over 15% detected once. The germline gives CDR1 SGHTA, CDR2 FQGNSA. The V gene end was trimmed by 2 bases and the J gene end by 2 bases; junction bases not matched to a gene: 11. The CDR3 has 17 amino acids. Time point here: after trial treatment. Treatment noted: LDRT plus nivolumab, ipilimumab, low-dose cyclophosphamide and aspirin (RACIN trial). Donors were given nivolumab, ipilimumab, aspirin, low-dose cyclophosphamide and low-dose radiotherapy. This clonotype was seen repeatedly, ten times or more.

The receptor was isolated from a male donor with prostate cancer. Here the sequenced sample was PBMCs, taken after low-dose radiotherapy plus immunotherapy. The chain has TRBV7-2 and TRBJ2-5, with 7 bases lining up with TRBD1. The CDR3 DNA reads TGTGCCAGCAGCTTAACCCCGACAGGGAAACTGCAAGAGACCCAGTACTTC. Its translation is CASSLTPTGKLQETQYF.